A single sample is the source of the 12 T cell receptor beta chains below, sequenced in a study of blood T cell repertoires in COVID-19. Some clones are missing from TCRdb's copy, which holds only in-frame ones; the method was immunoSEQ multiplex PCR. The sample records 85,000 to 120,000 clones, over 60% being singletons. Sequenced input: peripheral blood. The receptors stem from a man aged 80 or over with COVID-19, enrolled during active disease.

In its sample, this clone was seen once. V and J are TRBV28 and TRBJ1-2; 8 positions agree with TRBD1. V lost 5 bases and J lost 3; bases outside the gene matches: 11. Germline CDR1 reads MDHEN; CDR2 reads SYDVKM. This CDR3 has 16 amino acids. This CDR3 is CASSPPPGQEYYGYTF. CDR3 in DNA: TGTGCCAGCAGTCCCCCCCCGGGACAGGAATACTATGGCTACACCTTC.

V gene TRBV6-5 combines with J gene TRBJ1-2, with D uncertain. This CDR3 contains 14 residues. V was cut by 0 bases and J by 2 bases, with 7 bases left in between. The germline V gene has CDR1 MNHEY and CDR2 SVGAGI. The CDR3 region has the DNA TGTGCCAGCAGTTACTCCTCGGGGAACTATGGCTACACCTTC. Its protein is CASSYSSGNYGYTF.

This chain links TRBV10-3 with TRBJ1-2, with 7 bases that match TRBD1. This CDR3 comprises 13 residues. Trimming took 6 bases from V and 8 from J; bases not matched to a gene: 9. Germline V gene lookup returns CDR1 ENHRY and CDR2 SYGVKD. The CDR3 nucleotides read TGTGCCATCAGAGAAGACAGGGTGGAGGGCTACACCTTC. It is translated as CAIREDRVEGYTF.

The chain has TRBV5-4 and TRBJ2-7, with D perhaps matching TRBD1 (6 bases). V was shortened by 1 base and J by 0 bases, with 8 bases between the two germline ends. The CDR3 totals 14 residues. Germline-derived CDR1 and CDR2 are SGHNT and YYREEE (reference sequence). The CDR3 reads CASSLQGSSYEQYF. For the CDR3, the DNA is TGTGCCAGCAGCTTGCAGGGGAGCTCCTACGAGCAGTACTTC.

In this sample, this clone turned up a few times. The chain uses TRBV5-4 and TRBJ2-7; D perhaps matches TRBD1 (5 bases). The CDR3 spans 13 residues. Between the trimmed V and J ends, which lost 0 bases and 3 bases, there was a span of 7 bases. CDR1 and CDR2 from the germline V gene are SGHNT and YYREEE (reference sequence). The CDR3 DNA sequence: TGTGCCAGCAGCTTGGAGACAGACTACGAGCAGTACTTC. It encodes CASSLETDYEQYF. The entire variable domain, with the rest obtained from reference TRBV5-4 and TRBJ2-7, is as follows: ETGVTQSPTHLIKTRGQQVTLRCSSQSGHNTVSWYQQALGQGPQFIFQYYREEENGRGNFPPRFSGLQFPNYSSELNVNALELDDSALYLCASSLETDYEQYFGPGTRLTVT.

V usage is TRBV3-1 (or the pseudogene TRBV3-2) and J usage is TRBJ2-1; D might be TRBD1 (7 bases). The germline V gene has CDR1 LGHDT and CDR2 YNNKEL (reference sequence). V lost 0 bases and J lost 4, with 16 bases in between. The CDR3 has 17 amino acids. The CDR3 loop is CASSQDRRQGGYNEQFF. In DNA form, the CDR3 reads TGTGCCAGCAGCCAAGATCGTCGGCAGGGGGGTTACAATGAGCAGTTCTTC.

This chain links TRBV7-2 with TRBJ2-7; 8 bases fit TRBD2. This CDR3 spans 16 amino acids. The germline gives CDR1 SGHTA, CDR2 FQGNSA. V lost 2 bases and J lost 1; bases outside the gene matches: 7. The CDR3 region is CASSLNSGNPSYEQYF. CDR3 DNA sequence: TGTGCCAGCAGCTTAAATAGCGGGAATCCGTCCTACGAGCAGTACTTC.

The chain carries TRBV7-8 and TRBJ2-5, with a weak D call TRBD1 (6 bases). The CDR3 runs 15 residues. Per the germline V gene, CDR1 is SGHVS and CDR2 is FQNEAQ. Between the trimmed V and J ends, which lost 6 bases and 5 bases, there was a span of 19 bases. CDR3 DNA: TGTGCCAGCAGATCACAACAGGGCCTCGGGGAGACCCAGTACTTC. Translation gives CASRSQQGLGETQYF.

This clone was counted a single time. V is TRBV19 and J is TRBJ2-7, with 7 nucleotides matching TRBD2. Germline V CDR1 and CDR2: LNHDA, SQIVND (reference sequence). Losses at the gene ends were 8 bases for V and 2 bases for J; bases not matched to a gene: 0. The CDR3 runs to 11 residues. CDR3: CASGRAYEQYF. The CDR3 region has the DNA TGTGCCAGTGGGAGGGCCTACGAGCAGTACTTC.

J is TRBJ1-1 and V is TRBV7-9; D is unresolved. From germline, CDR1 is SEHNR and CDR2 FQNEAQ (reference sequence). The CDR3 extends over 14 amino acids. With 3 bases removed from V and 5 bases from J, the gap between germline ends came to 13 bases. CDR3 DNA: TGTGCCAGCAGCTTTACCACTCTAGCTACTGAAGCTTTCTTT. This sequence encodes CASSFTTLATEAFF.

This clone was recorded only once. The chain links TRBV28 to TRBJ2-7, with 8 bases lining up with TRBD1. CDR1 and CDR2 (germline): MDHEN, SYDVKM. This CDR3 is built from 14 residues. J was trimmed by 0 bases and V by 7 bases; bases with no gene match: 5. CDR3 amino acids: CASIGGTGSYEQYF. The CDR3 DNA sequence: TGTGCCAGCATCGGCGGGACAGGCTCCTACGAGCAGTACTTC.

In its sample, this clone was seen once. The chain uses TRBV5-1 and TRBJ2-1; 8 bases are shared with TRBD1. This CDR3 is built from 17 residues. V shed 0 bases, J shed 3 bases, and the junction held 8 bases outside the gene matches. In germline, CDR1 is SGHRS, CDR2 YFSETQ. The CDR3 DNA follows: TGCGCCAGCAGCTTGGCCCAGGGGACAGGATTCTACAATGAGCAGTTCTTC. Translation gives CASSLAQGTGFYNEQFF.